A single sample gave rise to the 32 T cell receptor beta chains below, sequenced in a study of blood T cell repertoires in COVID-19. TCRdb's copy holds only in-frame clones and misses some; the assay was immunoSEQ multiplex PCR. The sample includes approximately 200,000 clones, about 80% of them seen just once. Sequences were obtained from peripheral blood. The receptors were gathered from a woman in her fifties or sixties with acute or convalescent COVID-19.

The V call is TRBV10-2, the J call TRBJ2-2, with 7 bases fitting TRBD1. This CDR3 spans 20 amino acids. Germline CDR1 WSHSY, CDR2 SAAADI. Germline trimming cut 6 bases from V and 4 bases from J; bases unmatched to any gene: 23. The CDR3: CASSPSLLGTSRQGTGELFF. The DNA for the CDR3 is TGCGCCAGCAGCCCTTCACTCCTTGGGACCTCCAGACAGGGCACCGGGGAGCTGTTTTTT.

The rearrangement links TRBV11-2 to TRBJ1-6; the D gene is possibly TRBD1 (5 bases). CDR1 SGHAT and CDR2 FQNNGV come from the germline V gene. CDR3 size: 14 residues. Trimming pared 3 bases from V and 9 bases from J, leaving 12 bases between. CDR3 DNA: TGTGCCAGCAGCTTCGGCCGGGGGGGTTCACCCCTCCACTTT. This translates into CASSFGRGGSPLHF.

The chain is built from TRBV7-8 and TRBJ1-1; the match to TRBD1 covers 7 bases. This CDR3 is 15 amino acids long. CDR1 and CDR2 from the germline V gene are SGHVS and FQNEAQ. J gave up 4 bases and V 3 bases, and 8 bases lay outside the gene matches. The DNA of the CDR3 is TGTGCCAGCAGCTTTTCCCCAAACAGGGGCACTGAAGCTTTCTTT. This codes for CASSFSPNRGTEAFF.

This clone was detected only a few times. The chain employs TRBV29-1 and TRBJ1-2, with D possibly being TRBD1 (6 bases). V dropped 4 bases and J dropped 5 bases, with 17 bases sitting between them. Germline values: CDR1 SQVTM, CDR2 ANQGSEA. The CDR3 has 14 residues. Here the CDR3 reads CSVGGVGRGYGYTF. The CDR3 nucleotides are TGCAGCGTTGGAGGGGTGGGGAGGGGGTATGGCTACACCTTC.

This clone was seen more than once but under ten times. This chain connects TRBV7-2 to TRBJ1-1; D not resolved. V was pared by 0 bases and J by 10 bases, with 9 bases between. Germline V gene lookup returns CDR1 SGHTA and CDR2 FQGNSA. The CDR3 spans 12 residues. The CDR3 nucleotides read TGTGCCAGCAGCTTAGCCCCGACGGGAGCTTTCTTT. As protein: CASSLAPTGAFF.

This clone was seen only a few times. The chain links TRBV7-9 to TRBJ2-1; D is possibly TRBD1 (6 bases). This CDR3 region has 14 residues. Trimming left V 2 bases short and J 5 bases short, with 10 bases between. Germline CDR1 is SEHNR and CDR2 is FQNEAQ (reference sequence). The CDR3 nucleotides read TGTGCCAGCAGCTTAACACAGGGCAACAATGAGCAGTTCTTC. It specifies CASSLTQGNNEQFF.

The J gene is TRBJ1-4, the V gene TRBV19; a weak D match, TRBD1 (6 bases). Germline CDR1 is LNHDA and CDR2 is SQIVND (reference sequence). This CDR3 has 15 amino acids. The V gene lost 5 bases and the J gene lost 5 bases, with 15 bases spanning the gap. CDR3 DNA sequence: TGTGCCAGTAGTGTTCGACAGGAGTTGAATGAAAAACTGTTTTTT. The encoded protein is CASSVRQELNEKLFF.

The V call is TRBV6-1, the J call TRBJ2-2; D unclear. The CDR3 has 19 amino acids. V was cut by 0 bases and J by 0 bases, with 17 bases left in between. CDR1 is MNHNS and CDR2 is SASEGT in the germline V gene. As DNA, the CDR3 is TGTGCCAGCAGTGAAGCGCACGCCCAGATGTTCGCGAACACCGGGGAGCTGTTTTTT. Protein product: CASSEAHAQMFANTGELFF.

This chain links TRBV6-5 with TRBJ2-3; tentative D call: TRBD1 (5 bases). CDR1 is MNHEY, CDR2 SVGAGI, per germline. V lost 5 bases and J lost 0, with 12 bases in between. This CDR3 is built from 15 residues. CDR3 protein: CASSRGKGSTDTQYF. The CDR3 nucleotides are TGTGCCAGCAGTCGCGGTAAGGGGAGCACAGATACGCAGTATTTT.

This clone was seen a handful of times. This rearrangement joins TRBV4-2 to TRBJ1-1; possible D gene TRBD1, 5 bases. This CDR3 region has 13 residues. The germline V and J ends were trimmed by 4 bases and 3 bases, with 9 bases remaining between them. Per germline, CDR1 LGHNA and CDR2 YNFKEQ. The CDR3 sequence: CASSPKQDTEAFF. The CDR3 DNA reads TGTGCCAGCAGCCCTAAACAGGACACTGAAGCTTTCTTT.

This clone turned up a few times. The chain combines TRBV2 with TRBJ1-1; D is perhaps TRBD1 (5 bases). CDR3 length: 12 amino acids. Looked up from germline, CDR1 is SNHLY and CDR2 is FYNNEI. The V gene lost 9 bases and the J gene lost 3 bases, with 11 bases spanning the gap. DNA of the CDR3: TGTGCCAGTACATCAGGGTACACTGAAGCTTTCTTT. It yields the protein CASTSGYTEAFF.

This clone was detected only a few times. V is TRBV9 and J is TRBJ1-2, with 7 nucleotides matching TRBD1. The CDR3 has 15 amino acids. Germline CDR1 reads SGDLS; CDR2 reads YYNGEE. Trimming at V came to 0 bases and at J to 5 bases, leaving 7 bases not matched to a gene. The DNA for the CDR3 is TGTGCCAGCAGCGTAGGGGCCGACAGGGCTTATGGCTACACCTTC. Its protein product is CASSVGADRAYGYTF.

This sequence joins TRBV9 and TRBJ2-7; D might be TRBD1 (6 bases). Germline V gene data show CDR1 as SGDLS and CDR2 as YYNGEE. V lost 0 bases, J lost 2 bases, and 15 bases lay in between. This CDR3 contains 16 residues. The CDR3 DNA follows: TGTGCCAGCAGCGTAGATGCTAGGACAGAGACCTACGAGCAGTACTTC. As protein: CASSVDARTETYEQYF.

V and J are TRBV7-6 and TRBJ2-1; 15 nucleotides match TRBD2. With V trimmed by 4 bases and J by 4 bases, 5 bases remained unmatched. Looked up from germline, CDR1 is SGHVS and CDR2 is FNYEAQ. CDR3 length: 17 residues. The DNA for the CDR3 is TGTGCCAGCAGCTACGGACTAGCGGGGGGGCAGTACAATGAGCAGTTCTTC. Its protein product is CASSYGLAGGQYNEQFF. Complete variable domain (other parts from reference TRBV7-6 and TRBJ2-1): GAGVSQSPRYKVTKRGQDVALRCDPISGHVSLYWYRQALGQGPEFLTYFNYEAQQDKSGLPNDRFSAERPEGSISTLTIQRTEQRDSAMYRCASSYGLAGGQYNEQFFGPGTRLTVL.

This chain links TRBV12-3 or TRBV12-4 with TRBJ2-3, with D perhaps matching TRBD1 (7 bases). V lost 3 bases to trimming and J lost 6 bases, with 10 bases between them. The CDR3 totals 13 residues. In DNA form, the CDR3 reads TGTGCCAGCAGTTTCAGGGGGGCCGATACGCAGTATTTT. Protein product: CASSFRGADTQYF.

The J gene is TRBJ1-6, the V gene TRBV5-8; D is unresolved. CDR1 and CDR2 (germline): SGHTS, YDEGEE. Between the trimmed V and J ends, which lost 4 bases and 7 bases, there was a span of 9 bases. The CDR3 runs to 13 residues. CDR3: CASSQRGNSPLHF. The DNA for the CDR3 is TGTGCCAGCAGCCAAAGAGGGAATTCACCCCTCCACTTT.

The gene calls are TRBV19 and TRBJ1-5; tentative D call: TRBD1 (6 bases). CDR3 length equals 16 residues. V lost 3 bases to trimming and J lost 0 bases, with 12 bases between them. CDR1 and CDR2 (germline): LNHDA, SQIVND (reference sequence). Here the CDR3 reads CASSISTGRSNQPQHF. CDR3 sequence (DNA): TGTGCCAGTAGTATTTCTACAGGGCGTAGCAATCAGCCCCAGCATTTT. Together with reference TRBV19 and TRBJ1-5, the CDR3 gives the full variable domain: DGGITQSPKYLFRKEGQNVTLSCEQNLNHDAMYWYRQDPGQGLRLIYYSQIVNDFQKGDIAEGYSVSREKKESFPLTVTSAQKNPTAFYLCASSISTGRSNQPQHFGDGTRLSIL.

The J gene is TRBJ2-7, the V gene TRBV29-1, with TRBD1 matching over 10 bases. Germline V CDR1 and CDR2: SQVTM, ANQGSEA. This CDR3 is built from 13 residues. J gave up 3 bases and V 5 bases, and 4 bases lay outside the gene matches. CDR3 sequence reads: CSVRRDRGYEQYF. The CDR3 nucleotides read TGCAGCGTTCGCCGGGACAGGGGCTACGAGCAGTACTTC.

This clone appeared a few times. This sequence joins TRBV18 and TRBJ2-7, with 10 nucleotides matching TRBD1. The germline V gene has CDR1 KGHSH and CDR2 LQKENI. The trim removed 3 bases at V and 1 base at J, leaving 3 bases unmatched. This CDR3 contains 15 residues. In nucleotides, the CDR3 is TGTGCCAGCTCACCGCCGGGACAGGGGTCCTACGAGCAGTACTTC. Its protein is CASSPPGQGSYEQYF.

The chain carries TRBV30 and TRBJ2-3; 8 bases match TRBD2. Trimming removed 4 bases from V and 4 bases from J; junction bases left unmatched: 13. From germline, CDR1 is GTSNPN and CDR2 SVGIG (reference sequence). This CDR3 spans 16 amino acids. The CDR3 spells CAWNPLSSGGSDTQYF. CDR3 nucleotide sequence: TGTGCCTGGAACCCTTTATCCAGCGGGGGTTCAGATACGCAGTATTTT.

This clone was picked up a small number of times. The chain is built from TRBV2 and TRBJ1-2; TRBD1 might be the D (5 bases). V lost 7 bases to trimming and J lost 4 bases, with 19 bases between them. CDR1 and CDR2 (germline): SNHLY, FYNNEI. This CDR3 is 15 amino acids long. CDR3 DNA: TGTGCCAGCACCATAAGCCGGGGGGAAACCTATGGCTACACCTTC. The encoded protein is CASTISRGETYGYTF. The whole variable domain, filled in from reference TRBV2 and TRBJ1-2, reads EPEVTQTPSHQVTQMGQEVILRCVPISNHLYFYWYRQILGQKVEFLVSFYNNEISEKSEIFDDQFSVERPDGSNFTLKIRSTKLEDSAMYFCASTISRGETYGYTFGSGTRLTVV.

This chain's CDR3 is CASSLLLNTEAFF. The CDR3 DNA is TGCGCCAGCAGCTTGCTCCTGAACACTGAAGCTTTCTTT. The J gene is TRBJ1-1, the V gene TRBV5-1; no clear D. Looked up from germline, CDR1 is SGHRS and CDR2 is YFSETQ. The ends were cut back, 1 base at V and 0 bases at J, with 4 bases in the middle. CDR3 size: 13 residues.

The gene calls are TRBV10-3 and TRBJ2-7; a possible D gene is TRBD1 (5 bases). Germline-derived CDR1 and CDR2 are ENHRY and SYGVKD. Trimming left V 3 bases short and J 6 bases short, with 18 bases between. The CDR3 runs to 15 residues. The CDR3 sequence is CAISDTSDSFGEQYF. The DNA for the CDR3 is TGTGCCATCAGTGATACCTCAGACAGTTTCGGCGAGCAGTACTTC.

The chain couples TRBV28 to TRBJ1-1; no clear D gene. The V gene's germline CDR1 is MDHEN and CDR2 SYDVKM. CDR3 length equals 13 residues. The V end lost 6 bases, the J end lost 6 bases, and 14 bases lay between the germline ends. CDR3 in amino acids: CASSPTEFPEAFF. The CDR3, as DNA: TGTGCCAGCAGCCCCACAGAGTTCCCTGAAGCTTTCTTT.

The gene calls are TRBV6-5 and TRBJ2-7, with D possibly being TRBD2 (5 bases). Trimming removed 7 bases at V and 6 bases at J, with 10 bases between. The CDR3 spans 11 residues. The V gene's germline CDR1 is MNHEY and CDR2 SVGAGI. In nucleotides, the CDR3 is TGTGCCAGCACCGACGAGGGCGAGCAGTACTTC. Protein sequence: CASTDEGEQYF.

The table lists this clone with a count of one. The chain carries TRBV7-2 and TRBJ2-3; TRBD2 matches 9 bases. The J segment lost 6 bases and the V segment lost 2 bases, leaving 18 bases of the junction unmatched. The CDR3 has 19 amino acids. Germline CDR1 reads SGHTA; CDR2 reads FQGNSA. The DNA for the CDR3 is TGTGCCAGCAGCTTAAGGTCTCGCGGGGGGGCGGTAAGATACGATACGCAGTATTTT. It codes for CASSLRSRGGAVRYDTQYF. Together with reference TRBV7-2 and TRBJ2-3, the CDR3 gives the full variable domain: GAGVSQSPSNKVTEKGKDVELRCDPISGHTALYWYRQSLGQGLEFLIYFQGNSAPDKSGLPSDRFSAERTGGSVSTLTIQRTQQEDSAVYLCASSLRSRGGAVRYDTQYFGPGTRLTVL.

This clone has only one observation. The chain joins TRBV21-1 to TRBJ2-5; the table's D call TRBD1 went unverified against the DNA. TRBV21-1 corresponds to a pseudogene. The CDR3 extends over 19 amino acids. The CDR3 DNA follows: TGTGCCAGCAGCATAAGAGCGGGACAGGGGCCCTGCCGGGGAGAGACCCAGTACTTC. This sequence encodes CASSIRAGQGPCRGETQYF.

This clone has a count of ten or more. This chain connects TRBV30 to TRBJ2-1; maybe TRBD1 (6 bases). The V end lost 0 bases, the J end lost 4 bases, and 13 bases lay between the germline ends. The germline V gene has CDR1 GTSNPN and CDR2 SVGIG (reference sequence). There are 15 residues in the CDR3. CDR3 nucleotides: TGTGCCTGGAGTGTGGGGGCACTGGGGTACAATGAGCAGTTCTTC. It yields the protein CAWSVGALGYNEQFF.

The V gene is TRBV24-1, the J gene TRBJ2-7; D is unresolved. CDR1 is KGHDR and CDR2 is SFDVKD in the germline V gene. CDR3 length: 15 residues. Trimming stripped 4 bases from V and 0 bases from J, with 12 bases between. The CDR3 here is CATSDSTDNSYEQYF. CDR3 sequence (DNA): TGTGCCACCAGTGACTCCACCGACAACTCCTACGAGCAGTACTTC.

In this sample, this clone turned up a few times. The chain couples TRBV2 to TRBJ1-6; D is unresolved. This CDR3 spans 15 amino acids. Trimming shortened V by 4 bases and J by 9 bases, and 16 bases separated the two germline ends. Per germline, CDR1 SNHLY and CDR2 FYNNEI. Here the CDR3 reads CASSGQTKGISPLHF. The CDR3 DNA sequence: TGTGCCAGCAGTGGGCAGACTAAAGGAATTTCACCCCTCCACTTT.

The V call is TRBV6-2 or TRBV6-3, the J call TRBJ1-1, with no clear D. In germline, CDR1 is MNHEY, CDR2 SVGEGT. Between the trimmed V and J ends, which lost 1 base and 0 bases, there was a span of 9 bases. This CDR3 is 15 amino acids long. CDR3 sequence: CASSYFRRLNTEAFF. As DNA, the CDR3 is TGTGCCAGCAGTTACTTCAGGCGCTTGAACACTGAAGCTTTCTTT.

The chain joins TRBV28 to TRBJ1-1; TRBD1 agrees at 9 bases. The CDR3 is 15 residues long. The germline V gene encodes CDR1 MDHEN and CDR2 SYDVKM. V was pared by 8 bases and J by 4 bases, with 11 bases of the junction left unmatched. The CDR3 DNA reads TGTGCCAGCGGGACAGGGAGCGTAGTAAGCACTGAAGCTTTCTTT. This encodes CASGTGSVVSTEAFF.